This is a list of T cell receptor beta chains from one sample in a study of blood T cell repertoires in COVID-19. Repertoires were generated with immunoSEQ multiplex PCR, while TCRdb's copy carries only in-frame clones and drops some. This table holds 100,000 to 150,000 clones, 70% to 75% found once. Specimen: peripheral blood. The origin of the receptors is an elderly man with COVID-19, enrolled during active disease. Both conserved end residues are part of each CDR3. A D gene is named only where the DNA matches it firmly. Size is omitted from some rows. Given values are once, few, many or a class for expanded clones.

few | NA | TRBJ1-5 | TRBV6-1 | CASSAPGQGWDNQPQHF | TGTGCCAGCAGTGCTCCGGGACAAGGTTGGGATAATCAGCCCCAGCATTTT
NA | TRBD1 | TRBJ1-6 | TRBV5-1 | CASSPGQGDSPLHF | TGCGCCAGCAGCCCGGGACAGGGAGATTCACCCCTCCACTTT
few | NA | TRBJ1-1 | TRBV19 | CASSIGIGVTEAFF | TGTGCCAGTAGTATAGGGATAGGGGTCACTGAAGCTTTCTTT
NA | NA | TRBJ2-3 | TRBV7-2 | CASSPSGRTDTQYF | TGTGCCAGCAGCCCAAGCGGGCGCACAGATACGCAGTATTTT
NA | TRBD2 | TRBJ2-5 | TRBV7-8 | CASSFGLAGVETQYF | TGTGCCAGCAGCTTTGGACTAGCGGGAGTGGAGACCCAGTACTTC
NA | TRBD1 | TRBJ2-5 | TRBV6-1 | CASSEGRGRETQYF | TGTGCCAGCAGTGAAGGCAGGGGGCGGGAGACCCAGTACTTC
NA | TRBD1 | TRBJ2-7 | TRBV29-1 | CSGPGQGYEQYF | TGCAGCGGGCCGGGACAGGGTTACGAGCAGTACTTC
NA | TRBD2 | TRBJ2-3 | TRBV29-1 | CTVMSTSGSTDTQYF | TGCACCGTTATGAGTACTAGCGGGAGCACAGATACGCAGTATTTT
NA | NA | TRBJ1-1 | TRBV11-2 | CASRTLQGQNTEAFF | TGTGCCAGCAGAACACTACAGGGCCAGAACACTGAAGCTTTCTTT
once | NA | TRBJ2-3 | TRBV7-2 | CASSLDLRAYRDTDTQYF | TGTGCCAGCAGCTTAGATCTAAGGGCGTACAGGGACACAGATACGCAGTATTTT
NA | TRBD1 | TRBJ2-7 | TRBV27 | CASSLSGTANYEQYF | TGTGCCAGCAGTTTATCCGGGACAGCCAACTACGAGCAGTACTTC
NA | NA | TRBJ2-7 | TRBV6-5 | CASRKTVQGEQYF | TGTGCCAGCAGGAAAACTGTTCAGGGGGAGCAGTACTTC
few | NA | TRBJ1-1 | TRBV6-2/TRBV6-3 | CASSDQTYTEAFF | TGTGCCAGCAGCGACCAGACTTACACTGAAGCTTTCTTT
NA | NA | TRBJ1-2 | TRBV6-5 | CASSYSQNYGYTF | TGTGCCAGCAGTTACTCACAGAACTATGGCTACACCTTC
NA | TRBD2 | TRBJ2-5 | TRBV29-1 | CSVGLGSGKETQYF | TGCAGCGTTGGACTAGGAAGCGGGAAAGAGACCCAGTACTTC
NA | NA | TRBJ2-1 | TRBV7-9 | CASSLLEGPSEQFF | TGTGCCAGCAGCTTATTAGAGGGCCCCAGTGAGCAGTTCTTC
few | NA | TRBJ1-1 | TRBV7-9 | CASSRSSGSNTEAFF | TGTGCCAGCAGCCGTTCTTCAGGGTCGAACACTGAAGCTTTCTTT
NA | NA | TRBJ2-2 | TRBV6-4 | CASSRGAPANTGELFF | TGTGCCAGCAGCCGCGGGGCGCCAGCGAACACCGGGGAGCTGTTTTTT
NA | TRBD2 | TRBJ2-3 | TRBV11-3 | CASSLAGGGTDTQYF | TGTGCCAGCAGCTTGGCGGGAGGGGGTACAGATACGCAGTATTTT
many | NA | TRBJ1-3 | TRBV10-3 | CATQSSGNTIYF | TGTGCCACCCAATCCTCTGGAAACACCATATATTTT
NA | NA | TRBJ1-6 | TRBV3-1/TRBV3-2 | CASSQDLPSSYNSPLHF | TGTGCCAGCAGCCAAGATCTACCTAGCTCCTATAATTCACCCCTCCACTTT
NA | NA | TRBJ2-3 | TRBV29-1 | CSVIKQGGSPTDTQYF | TGCAGCGTTATCAAGCAGGGGGGATCCCCAACGGATACGCAGTATTTT